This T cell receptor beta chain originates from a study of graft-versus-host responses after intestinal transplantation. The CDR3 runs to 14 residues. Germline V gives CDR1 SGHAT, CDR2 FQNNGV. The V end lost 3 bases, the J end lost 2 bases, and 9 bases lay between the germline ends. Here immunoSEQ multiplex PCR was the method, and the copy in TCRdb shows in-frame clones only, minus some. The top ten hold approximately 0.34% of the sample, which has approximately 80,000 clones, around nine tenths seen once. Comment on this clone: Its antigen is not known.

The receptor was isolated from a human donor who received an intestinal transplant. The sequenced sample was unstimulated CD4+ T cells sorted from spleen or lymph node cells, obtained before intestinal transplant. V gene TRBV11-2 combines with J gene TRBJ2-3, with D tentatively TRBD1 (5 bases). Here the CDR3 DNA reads TGTGCCAGCAGCTTGGACATAACCACAGATACGCAGTATTTT. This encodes CASSLDITTDTQYF. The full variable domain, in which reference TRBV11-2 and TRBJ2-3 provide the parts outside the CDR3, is EAGVAQSPRYKIIEKRQSVAFWCNPISGHATLYWYQQILGQGPKLLIQFQNNGVVDDSQLPKDRFSAERLKGVDSTLKIQPAKLEDSAVYLCASSLDITTDTQYFGPGTRLTVL.